This TCR beta chain was profiled in a study of blood T cell repertoires in COVID-19. This table comes from immunoSEQ multiplex PCR, and its TCRdb copy is limited to in-frame clones, with some not included. The sample holds about 85,000 clones, approximately 79% seen once. Germline CDR1 LGHDT, CDR2 YNNKEL (reference sequence). Trimming at V came to 4 bases and at J to 2 bases, leaving 20 bases not matched to a gene. The CDR3 has 20 residues. The receptor was isolated from a man aged 70-80 years with acute or convalescent COVID-19. Sequencing used peripheral blood. The rearrangement joins TRBV3-1 (or the pseudogene TRBV3-2) to TRBJ1-5; 7 nucleotides line up with TRBD1. CDR3 DNA: TGTGCCAGCAGCCCCCGAATAGGACAGGAAAAGATTGGTGGCAATCAGCCCCAGCATTTT. Protein: CASSPRIGQEKIGGNQPQHF.